The entry below gives a single T cell receptor beta chain sequence along with its context. The target antigen is unknown. One junction end disagrees with the germline gene, perhaps due to a read error. This sample was included in a study of chemoradiotherapy in HPV16-positive cancers. General study points: During treatment, candidate HPV-specific clones and E7-related motifs expanded in tumor.

The method was immunoSEQ multiplex PCR; TCRdb's version includes in-frame clones alone and lacks a portion of them. The data contain 15,000 to 20,000 clones, around three quarters of them seen just once; the ten biggest clones take up around 7.6%. CDR1 and CDR2 from the germline V gene are LNHDA and SQIVND (reference sequence). The CDR3 has 15 residues. The chain employs TRBV19 and TRBJ2-1; D not resolved. This sequence originates from a human donor with HPV-associated anogenital cancer. Sample: tumor tissue, taken from a patient who underwent chemoradiotherapy. The CDR3 bases are TGTGCCAGTAGTATCTCTTGGCTCTCCCACAATGAGCAGTTCTTC. It specifies CASSISWLSHNEQFF.